This passage covers 29 T cell receptor beta chains from one sample sequenced in a study of blood T cell repertoires in COVID-19. Profiling relied on immunoSEQ multiplex PCR, and the TCRdb table lists in-frame clones only, not all of them. The data hold roughly 220,000 clones, with 80% to 85% observed a single time. Input material: peripheral blood. The receptors were gathered from a young man with active or convalescent COVID-19.

This clone appeared a single time. The chain joins TRBV7-9 to TRBJ2-7, with D tentatively TRBD2 (5 bases). CDR1 and CDR2 from the germline V gene are SEHNR and FQNEAQ (reference sequence). There are 14 residues in the CDR3. The V gene lost 1 base and the J gene lost 1 base, with 8 bases spanning the gap. The CDR3 coding sequence is TGTGCCAGCAGCTTAGAATCGGGATCCTACGAGCAGTACTTC. Its protein is CASSLESGSYEQYF.

The V and J genes are TRBV19 and TRBJ1-1; D unclear. Trimming pared 3 bases from V and 6 bases from J, leaving 11 bases between. The CDR3 covers 13 residues. Germline CDR1 is LNHDA and CDR2 is SQIVND (reference sequence). CDR3 in amino acids: CASSMPGSPEAFF. Written as DNA, the CDR3 is TGTGCCAGTAGTATGCCGGGGTCCCCTGAAGCTTTCTTT.

This clone was picked up a small number of times. V and J are TRBV24-1 and TRBJ1-6; perhaps TRBD1 as D (6 bases). V was shortened by 2 bases and J by 0 bases, with 19 bases between the two germline ends. The CDR3 loop spans 20 amino acids. Germline V CDR1 and CDR2: KGHDR, SFDVKD. The CDR3, as DNA: TGTGCCACCAGTGATTGGGGGTACCTTAGGGGGAGCTCCTATAATTCACCCCTCCACTTT. It encodes CATSDWGYLRGSSYNSPLHF.

The table lists this clone with a count of one. V and J are TRBV24-1 and TRBJ1-2; no clear D gene. The CDR3 covers 13 residues. CDR1 is KGHDR and CDR2 is SFDVKD in the germline V gene. V dropped 4 bases and J dropped 4 bases, with 9 bases sitting between them. DNA of the CDR3: TGTGCCACCAGTGACTCCATTAGCTATGGCTACACCTTC. It yields the protein CATSDSISYGYTF.

This clone has just one count. The chain recombines TRBV5-1 with TRBJ2-2; 8 bases map to TRBD1. The CDR3 has 15 residues. Germline V gene data show CDR1 as SGHRS and CDR2 as YFSETQ. Germline trimming cut 3 bases from V and 1 base from J; bases unmatched to any gene: 2. CDR3 DNA sequence: TGCGCCAGCAGCTCAGACAGGGGGAACACCGGGGAGCTGTTTTTT. This codes for CASSSDRGNTGELFF.

This CDR3 is CASSESGLRGEQFF. CDR3 nucleotides: TGCGCCAGCAGTGAGTCCGGACTACGGGGTGAGCAGTTCTTC. The chain links TRBV10-2 to TRBJ2-1; possible D gene TRBD2, 6 bases. CDR3 length: 14 residues. Germline lookup yields CDR1 WSHSY and CDR2 SAAADI. V was clipped by 0 bases and J by 9 bases, with 12 bases between them.

The genes are TRBV5-4 and TRBJ2-3; weak D call: TRBD1 (6 bases). Per the germline V gene, CDR1 is SGHNT and CDR2 is YYREEE (reference sequence). This CDR3 comprises 14 residues. V lost 0 bases and J 5 bases, leaving 10 bases between the germline ends. The CDR3 is CASSLARGGDTQYF. The CDR3 DNA reads as TGTGCCAGCAGCTTGGCCCGAGGGGGAGATACGCAGTATTTT.

This clone has a single count. V and J are TRBV28 and TRBJ1-2; TRBD1 agrees at 8 bases. The germline V gene has CDR1 MDHEN and CDR2 SYDVKM. This CDR3 is 15 amino acids long. Unmatched junction bases numbered 7, after V lost 1 base and J lost 6 bases. CDR3 nucleotide sequence: TGTGCCAGCAGTTTATATCCGACAGGGGTGAATGGCTACACCTTC. Protein product: CASSLYPTGVNGYTF.

The CDR3 loop reads CASSSRGSGPQETQYF. The CDR3 DNA reads as TGTGCCAGCAGCTCCAGAGGGAGCGGACCACAAGAGACCCAGTACTTC. This chain connects TRBV7-9 to TRBJ2-5; D might be TRBD2 (5 bases). The CDR3 has 16 amino acids. Per germline, CDR1 SEHNR and CDR2 FQNEAQ (reference sequence). Trimming stripped 4 bases from V and 2 bases from J, with 17 bases between.

The V call is TRBV27, the J call TRBJ2-1, with 11 bases identical to TRBD2. Per the germline V gene, CDR1 is MNHEY and CDR2 is SMNVEV (reference sequence). The CDR3 spans 18 residues. Trimming removed 4 bases from V and 0 bases from J; junction bases left unmatched: 8. The CDR3 DNA follows: TGTGCCAGCAGTTCCCCTAGCGGGGGGTCGAGCTCCTACAATGAGCAGTTCTTC. It yields the protein CASSSPSGGSSSYNEQFF.

This CDR3 is CASSKPPGNEQYF. The CDR3, as DNA: TGTGCCAGTAGTAAGCCCCCAGGGAACGAGCAGTACTTC. The V call is TRBV19, the J call TRBJ2-7; tentatively, D is TRBD1 (5 bases). V was clipped by 4 bases and J by 5 bases, with 12 bases between them. Germline CDR1 and CDR2: LNHDA and SQIVND (reference sequence). The length of the CDR3 is 13 residues.

This chain links TRBV7-9 with TRBJ2-7; TRBD1 aligns across 7 bases. Trimming took 5 bases from V and 4 from J; bases not matched to a gene: 8. Germline V lookup: CDR1 SEHNR, CDR2 FQNEAQ (reference sequence). This CDR3 is built from 14 residues. The CDR3 DNA reads as TGTGCCAGCAGCCGCTGGGGACAGTTATACGAGCAGTACTTC. This encodes CASSRWGQLYEQYF.

The chain joins TRBV7-3 to TRBJ1-1; perhaps TRBD1 as D (5 bases). From germline, CDR1 is SGHTA and CDR2 FQGTGA. The CDR3 runs 18 residues. The ends were cut back, 5 bases at V and 0 bases at J, with 22 bases in the middle. The CDR3 region has the DNA TGTGCCAGCAGCATCCGCTTTCAGGGCAGGAGAGTGAACACTGAAGCTTTCTTT. Its protein is CASSIRFQGRRVNTEAFF.

V gene TRBV7-3 combines with J gene TRBJ1-4, with a tentative D call TRBD1 (5 bases). The CDR3 is 15 amino acids. Between the trimmed V and J ends, which lost 6 bases and 1 base, there was a span of 12 bases. CDR1 is SGHTA and CDR2 is FQGTGA in the germline V gene. For the CDR3, the DNA is TGTGCCAGCAGTCGAACAGGAAGAACTAATGAAAAACTGTTTTTT. As protein: CASSRTGRTNEKLFF.

The chain couples TRBV18 to TRBJ1-2; 9 bases match TRBD1. CDR1 and CDR2 (germline): KGHSH, LQKENI. The V and J ends lost 0 bases and 3 bases, in that order; junction bases with no gene match: 5. This CDR3 is 16 amino acids long. The CDR3 sequence is CASSPPNRGLDYGYTF. The CDR3, as DNA: TGTGCCAGCTCACCACCGAACAGGGGGCTTGACTATGGCTACACCTTC.

This sequence joins TRBV11-3 and TRBJ2-1, with D unresolved. The ends were cut back, 2 bases at V and 8 bases at J, with 7 bases in the middle. CDR3 size: 12 residues. The germline CDR1 and CDR2 sequences are SGHNT and YENEEA. This CDR3 is CASSLWPDEQFF. CDR3 coding DNA: TGTGCCAGCAGCTTATGGCCTGATGAGCAGTTCTTC.

The chain combines TRBV18 with TRBJ1-4; 10 bases match TRBD1. The V segment lost 4 bases and the J segment 14 bases; nucleotides outside the gene matches: 10. Germline-derived CDR1 and CDR2 are KGHSH and LQKENI. The CDR3 runs 14 residues. CDR3 sequence (DNA): TGTGCCAGCTCACTTGGGACAGGGGCAACTCTTCTGTTTTTT. It yields the protein CASSLGTGATLLFF.

This clone has a handful of counts. The chain has TRBV5-5 and TRBJ1-5; tentative D call: TRBD1 (6 bases). Germline CDR1 reads SGHKS; CDR2 reads YYEKEE (reference sequence). This CDR3 is built from 15 residues. The germline V and J ends were trimmed by 2 bases and 4 bases, with 13 bases remaining between them. The CDR3 loop reads CASSFAFQGNQPQHF. The CDR3 region has the DNA TGTGCCAGCAGCTTTGCGTTTCAGGGGAATCAGCCCCAGCATTTT. Full variable domain (remainder filled in from reference TRBV5-5 and TRBJ1-5): DAGVTQSPTHLIKTRGQQVTLRCSPISGHKSVSWYQQVLGQGPQFIFQYYEKEERGRGNFPDRFSARQFPNYSSELNVNALLLGDSALYLCASSFAFQGNQPQHFGDGTRLSIL.

The chain combines TRBV3-1 (or the pseudogene TRBV3-2) with TRBJ1-5; no firm D call. CDR1 and CDR2 (germline): LGHDT, YNNKEL (reference sequence). The CDR3 runs to 12 residues. V was shortened by 0 bases and J by 12 bases, with 9 bases between the two germline ends. For the CDR3, the DNA is TGTGCCAGCAGCCAAGAAATCTGGCACCAGCATTTT. This sequence encodes CASSQEIWHQHF.

The gene calls are TRBV20-1 and TRBJ1-1; possibly TRBD1 for D (6 bases). The CDR3 is 11 residues long. Germline V gene lookup returns CDR1 DFQATT and CDR2 SNEGSKA (reference sequence). Deletions cut 8 bases from V and 3 bases from J, with 10 bases between. The CDR3 coding sequence is TGCAGTCCAAAGGGGGACACTGAAGCTTTCTTT. It specifies CSPKGDTEAFF.

The genes are TRBV28 and TRBJ2-1, with 8 bases fitting TRBD1. CDR1 is MDHEN, CDR2 SYDVKM, per germline. The length of the CDR3 is 14 residues. V was pared by 7 bases and J by 9 bases, with 11 bases of the junction left unmatched. CDR3 protein: CASTASGGFREQFF. For the CDR3, the DNA is TGTGCCAGCACGGCGTCAGGGGGCTTTCGTGAGCAGTTCTTC.

The chain recombines TRBV4-2 with TRBJ1-6; D ambiguous. CDR1 is LGHNA and CDR2 is YNFKEQ in the germline V gene. This CDR3 region has 15 residues. Trimming removed 0 bases at V and 8 bases at J, with 11 bases between. CDR3 nucleotides: TGTGCCAGCAGCCAAGATCAAACGGCGGATTCACCCCTCCACTTT. This translates into CASSQDQTADSPLHF.

This rearrangement joins TRBV5-6 to TRBJ1-1; no firm D call. This CDR3 is built from 14 residues. Looked up from germline, CDR1 is SGHDT and CDR2 is YYEEEE. V lost 1 base and J lost 1, with 8 bases in between. The CDR3 DNA is TGTGCCAGCAGCTTGTTTAGGAGGAACACTGAAGCTTTCTTT. Translated, it gives CASSLFRRNTEAFF.

The CDR3 loop is CASMSGGEGKNIQYF. DNA of the CDR3: TGTGCCAGCATGAGCGGGGGGGAGGGCAAAAACATTCAGTACTTC. The rearrangement uses TRBV6-5 and TRBJ2-4; 10 nucleotides match TRBD2. Germline-derived CDR1 and CDR2 are MNHEY and SVGAGI. This CDR3 comprises 15 residues. The V and J ends lost 7 bases and 3 bases, in that order; junction bases with no gene match: 6.

The rearrangement joins TRBV14 to TRBJ2-7; D is unresolved. The ends were cut back, 1 base at V and 9 bases at J, with 7 bases in the middle. This CDR3 contains 11 residues. Germline V gene data show CDR1 as SGHDN and CDR2 as FVKESK. The CDR3 spells CASSQVSLQYF. In nucleotides, the CDR3 is TGTGCCAGCAGCCAAGTAAGCTTGCAGTACTTC.

This chain uses TRBV6-6 with TRBJ1-3; D perhaps matches TRBD1 (6 bases). Per the germline V gene, CDR1 is MNHNY and CDR2 is SVGAGI (reference sequence). Trimming cost V 5 bases and J 2 bases, with 7 bases left between them. This CDR3 has 13 residues. CDR3 sequence: CASSGQTGNTIYF. CDR3 nucleotide sequence: TGTGCCAGCAGTGGACAGACTGGAAACACCATATATTTT.

This clone was detected once. V gene TRBV6-1 combines with J gene TRBJ2-1; 11 bases line up with TRBD2. Looked up from germline, CDR1 is MNHNS and CDR2 is SASEGT. This CDR3 region has 17 residues. J gave up 6 bases and V 4 bases, and 11 bases lay outside the gene matches. The CDR3 DNA is TGTGCCAGCAGTGCCAGGCCAAGACTAGCGGGGCGCAATGAGCAGTTCTTC. Its protein is CASSARPRLAGRNEQFF.

V and J are TRBV11-2 and TRBJ2-5, with D maybe TRBD2 (6 bases). This CDR3 has 13 amino acids. The germline V gene encodes CDR1 SGHAT and CDR2 FQNNGV. The V and J ends lost 4 bases and 2 bases respectively, with 8 bases between them. Here the CDR3 DNA reads TGTGCCAGCAGCTCGGGACTTCAAGAGACCCAGTACTTC. This gives the protein CASSSGLQETQYF.

This clone showed up just once. The chain is built from TRBV11-2 and TRBJ2-7; D is perhaps TRBD2 (6 bases). V shed 3 bases and J shed 3 bases, with 18 bases lying between them. Per the germline V gene, CDR1 is SGHAT and CDR2 is FQNNGV. CDR3 length: 16 amino acids. CDR3 sequence reads: CASSFQRLLGGYEQYF. The CDR3 DNA reads TGTGCCAGCAGCTTCCAACGCCTACTGGGGGGCTACGAGCAGTACTTC.